A selection of T cell receptor beta chains follows, all from one sample in a study of early stage breast cancer tumors. Sequencing used immunoSEQ multiplex PCR; TCRdb keeps in-frame clones, though not all of them. The sample includes tens of thousands of clones, roughly 77% seen only once; the top ten take over 9%. The sequenced sample consisted of breast tumor tissue. The receptors here all came from a person in their twenties or thirties with breast cancer. CDR3s include the opening cysteine and the closing phenylalanine or tryptophan. Some rows mark clone size as missing; the rest say once, few, many or name a class of expanded clone.

J gene | clone size | V gene | CDR3 protein
TRBJ2-7 | few | TRBV19 | CASRPQASGRSHEQYF
TRBJ2-7 | NA | TRBV7-7 | CASSLEGLAGEEQYF
TRBJ2-4 | NA | TRBV5-6 | CASSPGREGNIQYF
TRBJ1-2 | NA | TRBV5-1 | CASSLAGGYGYTF
TRBJ1-6 | NA | TRBV6-1 | CASSENPDSYSPLHF
TRBJ2-3 | NA | TRBV27 | CASSDRDSLNTDTQYF
TRBJ2-3 | once | TRBV11-2 | CASSPGQDTQYF
TRBJ2-1 | NA | TRBV9 | CASSVGGGGPYNEQFF
TRBJ2-7 | NA | TRBV18 | CASSPPHSSGRYEQYF
TRBJ2-7 | NA | TRBV7-3 | CASSLGDGAYEQYF